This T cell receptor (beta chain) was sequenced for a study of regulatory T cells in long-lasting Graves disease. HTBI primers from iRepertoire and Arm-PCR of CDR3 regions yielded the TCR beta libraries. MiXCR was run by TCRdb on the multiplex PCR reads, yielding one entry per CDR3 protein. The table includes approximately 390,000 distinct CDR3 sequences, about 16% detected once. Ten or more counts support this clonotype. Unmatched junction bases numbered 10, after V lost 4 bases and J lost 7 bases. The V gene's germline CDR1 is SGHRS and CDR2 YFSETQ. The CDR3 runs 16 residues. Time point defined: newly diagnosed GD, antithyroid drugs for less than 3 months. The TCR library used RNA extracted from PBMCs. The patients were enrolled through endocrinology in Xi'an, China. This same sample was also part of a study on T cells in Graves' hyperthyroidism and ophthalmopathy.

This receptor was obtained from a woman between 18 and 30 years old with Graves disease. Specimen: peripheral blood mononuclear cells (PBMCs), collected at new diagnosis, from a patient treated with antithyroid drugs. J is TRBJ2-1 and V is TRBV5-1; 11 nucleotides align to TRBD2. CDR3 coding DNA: TGCGCCAGCAGCACTAGCGGGAGTGCACAGGGTAATGAGCAGTTCTTC. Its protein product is CASSTSGSAQGNEQFF.